This T cell receptor (beta chain) comes out of a study of T cell responses to AZD1222 COVID-19 vaccine. Whole-study findings and limits: Seropositive AZD1222 recipients at baseline numbered only five or six. Unmutated variant regions are reportedly targeted by nearly half of spike-specific TCRs.

Clones were sequenced by immunoSEQ multiplex PCR, and TCRdb holds only the in-frame ones, with some missing. This table holds about 200,000 clones, approximately 92% found once. Details on this clone: Its antigen is still unknown.

The germline V gene has CDR1 GTSNPN and CDR2 SVGIG (reference sequence). The CDR3 spans 14 residues. V was shortened by 1 base and J by 3 bases, with 10 bases between the two germline ends. The genes are TRBV30 and TRBJ1-3; perhaps TRBD1 as D (5 bases). Source: peripheral blood, taken 28 days after the second dose of the MenACWY control vaccine. The sequence came from an adult who received the MenACWY meningococcal vaccine as a control. The CDR3: CAWSATVRGNTIYF. In nucleotides, the CDR3 is TGTGCCTGGAGTGCGACAGTGCGTGGAAACACCATATATTTT.